This is a list of T cell receptor beta chains from one sample in a study of blood T cell repertoires in COVID-19. The table came from immunoSEQ multiplex PCR; TCRdb's copy has only in-frame clones and leaves some out. The sample shows about 250,000 clones, around 85% of them seen only once. The sample was peripheral blood. These receptor sequences come from a human donor with COVID-19, enrolled during active disease. The donor label of this sample is uncertain. The CDR3 runs from the conserved cysteine through the conserved F or W. Fields, in order: CDR3 protein, CDR3 DNA, clone size, J gene, V gene, D gene. A D gene is named only where the DNA matches it firmly. Only some rows state a clone size, as once, few, many or a class for expanded clones.

cdr3_aa: CAWNGGVYEQYF
cdr3_nt: TGTGCCTGGAACGGGGGGGTCTACGAGCAGTACTTC
clone_size: -
j_call: TRBJ2-7
v_call: TRBV30
d_call: TRBD2

cdr3_aa: CASSIAGSGDTEAFF
cdr3_nt: TGTGCCAGTAGTATAGCGGGCAGCGGGGACACTGAAGCTTTCTTT
clone_size: once
j_call: TRBJ1-1
v_call: TRBV19
d_call: -

cdr3_aa: CVSSPRTAVSYEQYF
cdr3_nt: TGTGTCAGCAGCCCACGGACAGCCGTCTCCTACGAGCAGTACTTC
clone_size: -
j_call: TRBJ2-7
v_call: TRBV13
d_call: -

cdr3_aa: CASTSGVHYGYTF
cdr3_nt: TGTGCCAGCACCTCAGGGGTTCACTATGGCTACACCTTC
clone_size: -
j_call: TRBJ1-2
v_call: TRBV12-3/TRBV12-4
d_call: -

cdr3_aa: CASSSPDRPRYF
cdr3_nt: TGTGCCAGCAGTTCTCCTGACAGGCCAAGGTACTTC
clone_size: -
j_call: TRBJ2-4
v_call: TRBV12-3/TRBV12-4
d_call: -

cdr3_aa: CASRTGGSQPQHF
cdr3_nt: TGTGCCAGCAGGACAGGGGGCAGTCAGCCCCAGCATTTT
clone_size: -
j_call: TRBJ1-5
v_call: TRBV28
d_call: TRBD1

cdr3_aa: CASSLGRTYEQYF
cdr3_nt: TGTGCCAGCAGTTTGGGCAGAACCTACGAGCAGTACTTC
clone_size: -
j_call: TRBJ2-7
v_call: TRBV28
d_call: -

cdr3_aa: CSVQGSGTRNGNEQFF
cdr3_nt: TGCAGCGTTCAAGGTTCCGGGACTAGAAATGGCAATGAGCAGTTCTTC
clone_size: -
j_call: TRBJ2-1
v_call: TRBV29-1
d_call: TRBD2

cdr3_aa: CASSQQQGDPLGYTF
cdr3_nt: TGCGCCAGCAGCCAGCAACAGGGGGATCCCCTTGGCTACACCTTC
clone_size: -
j_call: TRBJ1-2
v_call: TRBV4-1
d_call: TRBD1

cdr3_aa: CASRKTSGRDSHNEQFF
cdr3_nt: TGTGCCAGTAGAAAGACTAGCGGGAGAGATTCTCACAATGAGCAGTTCTTC
clone_size: -
j_call: TRBJ2-1
v_call: TRBV19
d_call: TRBD2

cdr3_aa: CASSPRTSLGTQYF
cdr3_nt: TGTGCCAGCAGCCCCAGGACATCCCTCGGGACCCAGTACTTC
clone_size: -
j_call: TRBJ2-5
v_call: TRBV5-6
d_call: -

cdr3_aa: CAWSGTRDQPQHF
cdr3_nt: TGTGCCTGGAGTGGGACGCGGGATCAGCCCCAGCATTTT
clone_size: once
j_call: TRBJ1-5
v_call: TRBV30
d_call: -

cdr3_aa: CASSVTAGSYNEQFF
cdr3_nt: TGTGCCAGCAGCGTTACCGCAGGATCCTACAATGAGCAGTTCTTC
clone_size: -
j_call: TRBJ2-1
v_call: TRBV9
d_call: -

cdr3_aa: CSAYSTYEQYF
cdr3_nt: TGCAGTGCGTACAGCACCTACGAGCAGTACTTC
clone_size: -
j_call: TRBJ2-7
v_call: TRBV20-1
d_call: -

cdr3_aa: CASSTTGPPTNVLTF
cdr3_nt: TGTGCCAGTAGTACGACAGGGCCCCCTACCAACGTCCTGACTTTC
clone_size: -
j_call: TRBJ2-6
v_call: TRBV19
d_call: TRBD1

cdr3_aa: CASRDNNYGYTF
cdr3_nt: TGTGCCAGCAGGGACAATAACTATGGCTATACCTTC
clone_size: -
j_call: TRBJ1-2
v_call: TRBV25-1
d_call: -

cdr3_aa: CASSLQGWGTEAFF
cdr3_nt: TGTGCCAGCAGTTTACAGGGTTGGGGCACTGAAGCTTTCTTT
clone_size: -
j_call: TRBJ1-1
v_call: TRBV27
d_call: -

cdr3_aa: CASSRTGMRYEQYF
cdr3_nt: TGTGCCAGCAGTCGTACAGGAATGCGCTACGAGCAGTACTTC
clone_size: -
j_call: TRBJ2-7
v_call: TRBV6-2/TRBV6-3
d_call: -

cdr3_aa: CASSLRNGQQETQYF
cdr3_nt: TGTGCCAGCAGCTTAAGAAACGGACAGCAAGAGACCCAGTACTTC
clone_size: few
j_call: TRBJ2-5
v_call: TRBV7-6
d_call: -

cdr3_aa: CASKNGGSGETQYF
cdr3_nt: TGTGCCAGTAAGAATGGCGGGAGTGGAGAGACCCAGTACTTC
clone_size: few
j_call: TRBJ2-5
v_call: TRBV19
d_call: TRBD2

cdr3_aa: CASSLNQGTGNTIYF
cdr3_nt: TGTGCCAGCAGCTTAAATCAGGGCACTGGAAACACCATATATTTT
clone_size: -
j_call: TRBJ1-3
v_call: TRBV11-2
d_call: -

cdr3_aa: CSVGSWGVNEQFF
cdr3_nt: TGCAGCGTTGGGAGCTGGGGGGTCAATGAGCAGTTCTTC
clone_size: -
j_call: TRBJ2-1
v_call: TRBV29-1
d_call: -

cdr3_aa: CASSLAAGAGANVLTF
cdr3_nt: TGTGCCAGCAGCTTAGCAGCGGGAGCTGGGGCCAACGTCCTGACTTTC
clone_size: once
j_call: TRBJ2-6
v_call: TRBV7-2
d_call: TRBD2

cdr3_aa: CAISDRPTGANTEAFF
cdr3_nt: TGTGCCATCAGTGACCGGCCGACAGGGGCGAACACTGAAGCTTTCTTT
clone_size: -
j_call: TRBJ1-1
v_call: TRBV10-3
d_call: TRBD1

cdr3_aa: CASSPVSGGNEKLFF
cdr3_nt: TGTGCCAGCTCACCAGTTTCGGGGGGAAATGAAAAACTGTTTTTT
clone_size: -
j_call: TRBJ1-4
v_call: TRBV18
d_call: -

cdr3_aa: CASRSGTGTYNEQFF
cdr3_nt: TGTGCCAGCAGATCCGGGACAGGGACCTACAATGAGCAGTTCTTC
clone_size: -
j_call: TRBJ2-1
v_call: TRBV28
d_call: TRBD1

cdr3_aa: CASSPTGAGNTIYF
cdr3_nt: TGTGCCAGCAGCCCAACAGGGGCCGGAAACACCATATATTTT
clone_size: -
j_call: TRBJ1-3
v_call: TRBV7-3
d_call: TRBD1

cdr3_aa: CASSLDTRSGYQETQYF
cdr3_nt: TGTGCCAGCAGCTTAGACACCCGGAGCGGTTACCAAGAGACCCAGTACTTC
clone_size: -
j_call: TRBJ2-5
v_call: TRBV7-2
d_call: -

cdr3_aa: CASSRLGGLTDTQYF
cdr3_nt: TGTGCCAGCAGCCGATTGGGGGGGCTCACAGATACGCAGTATTTT
clone_size: once
j_call: TRBJ2-3
v_call: TRBV7-9
d_call: -

cdr3_aa: CAISESAFTEAFF
cdr3_nt: TGTGCCATCAGTGAGTCCGCGTTCACTGAAGCTTTCTTT
clone_size: -
j_call: TRBJ1-1
v_call: TRBV10-3
d_call: -

cdr3_aa: CASSQRTANTEAFF
cdr3_nt: TGTGCCAGCAGCCAGCGGACTGCGAACACTGAAGCTTTCTTT
clone_size: -
j_call: TRBJ1-1
v_call: TRBV7-9
d_call: -

cdr3_aa: CATSPGRRVDEKLFF
cdr3_nt: TGTGCCACCAGTCCCGGGCGCAGGGTGGATGAAAAACTGTTTTTT
clone_size: few
j_call: TRBJ1-4
v_call: TRBV24-1
d_call: -

cdr3_aa: CASSLMPGNSNQPQHF
cdr3_nt: TGTGCCAGCAGTTTAATGCCAGGGAATAGCAATCAGCCCCAGCATTTT
clone_size: -
j_call: TRBJ1-5
v_call: TRBV27
d_call: -

cdr3_aa: CASSLARGGSTDTQYF
cdr3_nt: TGTGCCAGCAGCTTAGCTCGTGGCGGAAGCACAGATACGCAGTATTTT
clone_size: -
j_call: TRBJ2-3
v_call: TRBV7-2
d_call: -

cdr3_aa: CASSRDRSTGELFF
cdr3_nt: TGCGCCAGCAGCAGGGACAGGAGCACCGGGGAGCTGTTTTTT
clone_size: -
j_call: TRBJ2-2
v_call: TRBV5-1
d_call: TRBD1

cdr3_aa: CASIKGQGGGNQPQHF
cdr3_nt: TGTGCCAGCATTAAAGGACAGGGAGGCGGCAATCAGCCCCAGCATTTT
clone_size: -
j_call: TRBJ1-5
v_call: TRBV2
d_call: TRBD1

cdr3_aa: CASSESGNSEQFF
cdr3_nt: TGTGCCAGCAGCGAAAGCGGGAATAGTGAGCAGTTCTTC
clone_size: once
j_call: TRBJ2-1
v_call: TRBV7-9
d_call: TRBD2

cdr3_aa: CASSLDFAGGSSPLHF
cdr3_nt: TGTGCCAGCAGCTTAGATTTCGCAGGGGGGAGTTCACCCCTCCACTTT
clone_size: -
j_call: TRBJ1-6
v_call: TRBV11-2
d_call: TRBD1

cdr3_aa: CASSREGEDTEAFF
cdr3_nt: TGTGCCAGCAGCCGGGAGGGGGAGGACACTGAAGCTTTCTTT
clone_size: -
j_call: TRBJ1-1
v_call: TRBV6-5
d_call: -

cdr3_aa: CASSDTGLGGTSTNEKLFF
cdr3_nt: TGTGCCAGCAGTGACACAGGTTTGGGGGGGACCTCAACTAATGAAAAACTGTTTTTT
clone_size: -
j_call: TRBJ1-4
v_call: TRBV2
d_call: -

cdr3_aa: CASSFSAYEQYF
cdr3_nt: TGTGCCAGCAGCTTCTCGGCCTACGAGCAGTACTTC
clone_size: few
j_call: TRBJ2-7
v_call: TRBV7-9
d_call: -